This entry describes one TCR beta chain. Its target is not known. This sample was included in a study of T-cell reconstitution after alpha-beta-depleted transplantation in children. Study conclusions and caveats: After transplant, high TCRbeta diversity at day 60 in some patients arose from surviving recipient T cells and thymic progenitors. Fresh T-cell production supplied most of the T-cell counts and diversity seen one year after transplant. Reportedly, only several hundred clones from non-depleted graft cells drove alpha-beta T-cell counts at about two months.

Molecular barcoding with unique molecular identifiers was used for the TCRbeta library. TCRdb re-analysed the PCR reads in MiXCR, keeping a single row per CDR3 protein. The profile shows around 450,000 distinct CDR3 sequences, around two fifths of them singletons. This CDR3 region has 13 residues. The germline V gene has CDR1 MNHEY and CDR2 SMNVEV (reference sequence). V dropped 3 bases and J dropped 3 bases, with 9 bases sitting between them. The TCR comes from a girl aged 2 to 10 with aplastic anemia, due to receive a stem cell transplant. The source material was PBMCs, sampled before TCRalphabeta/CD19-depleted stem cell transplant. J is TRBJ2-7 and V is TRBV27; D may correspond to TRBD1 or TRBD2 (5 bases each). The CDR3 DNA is TGTGCCAGCAGTTTCGGGGCATACTACGAGCAGTACTTC. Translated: CASSFGAYYEQYF.